The TCR beta chain described here comes from a study of T cell responses to AZD1222 COVID-19 vaccine. Libraries were prepared by immunoSEQ multiplex PCR; TCRdb keeps only in-frame clonotypes and omits some of them. The table has roughly 170,000 clones, around 90% seen once; the top ten hold approximately 0.49%. Germline V gene sequence: CDR1 GTSNPN, CDR2 SVGIG (reference sequence). J was trimmed by 4 bases and V by 6 bases; bases with no gene match: 6. The CDR3 runs to 13 residues. This specimen consisted of peripheral blood, obtained on day 0 of AZD1222 vaccination. V gene TRBV30 combines with J gene TRBJ1-1; 9 bases map to TRBD1. The clonotype was recovered from an adult in good health. In DNA form, the CDR3 reads TGTGCCTGTCACAGGGGGCTTAGCACTGAAGCTTTCTTT. Translation: CACHRGLSTEAFF.